This T cell receptor (beta chain) appears in the sequencing data of a study of blood T cell repertoires in COVID-19. Seattle's cohort entered during active infection and was followed longitudinally. Profiling relied on immunoSEQ multiplex PCR, and the TCRdb table lists in-frame clones only, not all of them. Found here are 300,000 to 400,000 clones, about 90% of them singletons; the top ten hold 5.5% to 7.5%. Germline V gene lookup returns CDR1 SGHTA and CDR2 FQGNSA. Trimming took off 2 bases at V and 0 bases at J, with 8 bases between the two ends. The CDR3 contains 15 residues. Material for sequencing was peripheral blood. The TCR comes from a woman aged 70-85 years with COVID-19, enrolled during active disease. The rearrangement joins TRBV7-2 to TRBJ2-4, with TRBD2 as a possible D gene (5 bases). Here the CDR3 DNA reads TGTGCCAGCAGCTTATCTGGACTAGCCAAAAACATTCAGTACTTC. This gives the protein CASSLSGLAKNIQYF.